The clone carrying this TCR beta chain has a single count. Its specificity is not known. The data originate from a study of T cell repertoires in cytomegalovirus infection. Turning to the study itself: Matching HLA type, along with CMV infection, was indicated by public TCR beta signatures.

TCRdb re-called the reads with MiXCR, one entry per CDR3 protein. This sample has 800,000 to 950,000 distinct CDR3 sequences, with approximately 32% found just once. This CDR3 is built from 14 residues. Per germline, CDR1 MNHEY and CDR2 SVGAGI. The V and J ends lost 5 bases and 5 bases respectively, with 13 bases between them. This sequence was found in a human donor in good health (CMV status not recorded). Some clones in this sample may be carry-over from other donors' samples. Material: cultured CD8+ T cells from PBMCs, obtained from culture after CMV antigen stimulation. V gene TRBV6-5 combines with J gene TRBJ1-5; maybe TRBD1 (6 bases). CDR3 nucleotide sequence: TGTGCCAGCAGTCGGACAGACGAATATCAGCCCCAGCATTTT. Its protein is CASSRTDEYQPQHF.